This entry concerns a single TCR beta chain. These data belong to a study of T cell changes during pregnancy in multiple sclerosis. The length of the CDR3 is 15 residues. CDR1 SGHNT and CDR2 YYREEE come from the germline V gene (reference sequence). Trimming cost V 4 bases and J 0 bases, with 13 bases left between them. The repertoire was sequenced with immunoSEQ multiplex PCR; TCRdb's copy has only in-frame clones and lacks some. The sample includes approximately 89,000 clones, over 90% of them seen just once. The sequence derives from a female donor with multiple sclerosis, enrolled in a pregnancy study. The V call is TRBV5-4, the J call TRBJ1-2; D remains ambiguous. The sequencing used peripheral blood, collected in the third trimester of pregnancy. CDR3 bases: TGTGCCAGCAGCCTCCGGACTGAAACTAACTATGGCTACACCTTC. Amino acid sequence: CASSLRTETNYGYTF.